The sequence of this T cell receptor (beta chain) was determined in a study of monozygotic twins with cystic fibrosis. Looking at the study overall: Libraries were built from three micrograms of fragmented DNA using around 14 PCR cycles.

A word on this clone: Its matching antigen is unknown.

With V trimmed by 4 bases and J by 3 bases, 2 bases remained unmatched. The CDR3 runs to 14 residues. From germline, CDR1 is SGHRS and CDR2 YFSETQ. The table came from immunoSEQ multiplex PCR; TCRdb's copy has only in-frame clones and leaves some out. Here the sample spans 29,000 or so clones, around 85% being singletons. Regarding the study as a whole: Monozygotic CF twin pairs shared significantly more nucleotide-identical clonotypes than unrelated CF individuals did.

The source is a girl aged 2-10 years with cystic fibrosis. The V and J genes are TRBV5-1 and TRBJ1-2, with 11 bases matching TRBD1. Sequenced: blood. The CDR3: CASSADRGHYGYTF. CDR3 sequence (DNA): TGCGCCAGCAGCGCGGACAGGGGGCACTATGGCTACACCTTC.